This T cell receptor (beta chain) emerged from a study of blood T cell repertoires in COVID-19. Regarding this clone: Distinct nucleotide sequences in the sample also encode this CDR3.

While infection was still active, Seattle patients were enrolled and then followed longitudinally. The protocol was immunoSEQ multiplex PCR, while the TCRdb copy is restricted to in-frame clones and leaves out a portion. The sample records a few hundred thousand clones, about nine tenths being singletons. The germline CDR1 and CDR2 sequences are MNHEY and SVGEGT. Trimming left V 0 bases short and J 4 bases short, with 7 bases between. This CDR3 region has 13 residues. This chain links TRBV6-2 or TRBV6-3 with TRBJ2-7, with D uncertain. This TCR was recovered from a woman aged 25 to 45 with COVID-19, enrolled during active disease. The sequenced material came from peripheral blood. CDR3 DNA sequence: TGTGCCAGCAGTTACTCCTTGAGGTACGAGCAGTACTTC. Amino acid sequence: CASSYSLRYEQYF.